This TCR beta chain was sequenced during a study of T cell responses to AZD1222 COVID-19 vaccine. Broader study findings: Dominant at 160-218 and 743-854, vaccine-associated CD4 TCRs also spanned spike.

A word on this clone: Its antigen is currently unknown.

The CDR3 runs to 16 residues. The V gene's germline CDR1 is SGHNT and CDR2 YYREEE (reference sequence). The V and J ends lost 0 bases and 0 bases respectively, with 9 bases between them. Only in-frame clones appear in the TCRdb table, and some are missing; sequencing was by immunoSEQ multiplex PCR. The sample has 130,000 to 150,000 clones, around nine tenths seen once. The V and J genes are TRBV5-4 and TRBJ2-2; a weak D match, TRBD2 (6 bases). Material: peripheral blood, obtained on day 0 of AZD1222 vaccination. The clonotype originates from an adult in good health. CDR3 region: CASSLGGLANTGELFF. The CDR3 bases are TGTGCCAGCAGCTTGGGGGGACTTGCGAACACCGGGGAGCTGTTTTTT. The full variable domain, in which reference TRBV5-4 and TRBJ2-2 provide the parts outside the CDR3, is ETGVTQSPTHLIKTRGQQVTLRCSSQSGHNTVSWYQQALGQGPQFIFQYYREEENGRGNFPPRFSGLQFPNYSSELNVNALELDDSALYLCASSLGGLANTGELFFGEGSRLTVL.